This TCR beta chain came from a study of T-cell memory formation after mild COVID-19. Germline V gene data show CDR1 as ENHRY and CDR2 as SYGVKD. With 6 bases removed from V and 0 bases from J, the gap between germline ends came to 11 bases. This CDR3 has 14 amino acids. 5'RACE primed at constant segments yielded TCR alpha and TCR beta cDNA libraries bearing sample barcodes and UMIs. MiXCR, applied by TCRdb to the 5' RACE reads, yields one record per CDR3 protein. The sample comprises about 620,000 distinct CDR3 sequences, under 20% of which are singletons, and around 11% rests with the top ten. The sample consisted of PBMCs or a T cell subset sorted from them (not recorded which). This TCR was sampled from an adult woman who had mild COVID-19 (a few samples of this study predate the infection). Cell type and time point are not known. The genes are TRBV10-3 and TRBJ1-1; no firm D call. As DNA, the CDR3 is TGTGCCATCAGCCCCTCCTTGATGAACACTGAAGCTTTCTTT. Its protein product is CAISPSLMNTEAFF.